Below, 7 T cell receptor beta chains from the same sample are listed, as sequenced in a study of graft-versus-host responses after intestinal transplantation. Sequencing used immunoSEQ multiplex PCR; TCRdb keeps in-frame clones, though not all of them. The repertoire holds about 98,000 clones, with approximately 85% as singletons. The material sequenced was PBMCs, taken 255 days after intestinal transplant. These receptor sequences come from a human patient who received an intestinal transplant, so some T cells may come from the graft donor.

V gene TRBV5-7 combines with J gene TRBJ2-3; 8 bases match TRBD2. TRBV5-7 is flagged as an ORF with uncertain function. V lost 0 bases and J lost 0; bases outside the gene matches: 3. The CDR3 length is 16 residues. Here the CDR3 reads CASSLEVAGSTDTQYF. CDR3 coding DNA: TGTGCCAGCAGCTTGGAGGTAGCGGGGAGCACAGATACGCAGTATTTT.

The genes are TRBV15 and TRBJ2-1; D remains unclear. This CDR3 is built from 11 residues. Germline V gene data show CDR1 as LNHNV and CDR2 as YYDKDF (reference sequence). V lost 3 bases and J 4 bases, leaving 1 base between the germline ends. The CDR3 DNA follows: TGTGCCACCAGCAGTTACAATGAGCAGTTCTTC. Translation: CATSSYNEQFF.

V and J are TRBV28 and TRBJ2-7; maybe TRBD2 (5 bases). V was pared by 5 bases and J by 0 bases, with 20 bases between. The germline V gene encodes CDR1 MDHEN and CDR2 SYDVKM. The CDR3 totals 17 residues. CDR3 amino acids: CASSLSIAFSSSYEQYF. DNA for the CDR3: TGTGCCAGCAGTCTATCGATAGCGTTTTCTAGCTCCTACGAGCAGTACTTC.

J is TRBJ2-3 and V is TRBV19; maybe TRBD2 (6 bases). V was cut by 5 bases and J by 4 bases, with 16 bases left in between. The V gene's germline CDR1 is LNHDA and CDR2 SQIVND (reference sequence). CDR3 length: 15 residues. The CDR3 nucleotides are TGTGCCAGTAGTGTCTCGCGGGGTGGTGCAGATACGCAGTATTTT. Translation gives CASSVSRGGADTQYF.

The chain carries TRBV4-2 and TRBJ2-5; TRBD1 matches at 7 bases. Per the germline V gene, CDR1 is LGHNA and CDR2 is YNFKEQ. J was trimmed by 1 base and V by 4 bases; bases with no gene match: 6. This CDR3 contains 15 residues. The CDR3 spells CASSRWTGIQETQYF. The CDR3 DNA sequence: TGTGCCAGCAGCCGCTGGACAGGCATCCAAGAGACCCAGTACTTC.

This rearrangement joins TRBV5-1 to TRBJ2-3; TRBD1 matches 7 bases. This CDR3 has 15 amino acids. Trimming at V came to 4 bases and at J to 3 bases, leaving 8 bases not matched to a gene. CDR1 SGHRS and CDR2 YFSETQ come from the germline V gene. For the CDR3, the DNA is TGCGCCAGCAGCCCCGCGGCAGGGGGAACAGATACGCAGTATTTT. Protein sequence: CASSPAAGGTDTQYF. The full variable domain, in which reference TRBV5-1 and TRBJ2-3 provide the parts outside the CDR3, is KAGVTQTPRYLIKTRGQQVTLSCSPISGHRSVSWYQQTPGQGLQFLFEYFSETQRNKGNFPGRFSGRQFSNSRSEMNVSTLELGDSALYLCASSPAAGGTDTQYFGPGTRLTVL.

The V and J genes are TRBV11-2 and TRBJ2-5, with a tentative D call TRBD2 (5 bases). The ends were cut back, 5 bases at V and 5 bases at J, with 21 bases in the middle. CDR3 length: 16 residues. In germline, CDR1 is SGHAT, CDR2 FQNNGV. The DNA of the CDR3 is TGTGCCAGCAGCGTCAGCCTAGGATTTGCGGGCGAGACCCAGTACTTC. This sequence encodes CASSVSLGFAGETQYF.